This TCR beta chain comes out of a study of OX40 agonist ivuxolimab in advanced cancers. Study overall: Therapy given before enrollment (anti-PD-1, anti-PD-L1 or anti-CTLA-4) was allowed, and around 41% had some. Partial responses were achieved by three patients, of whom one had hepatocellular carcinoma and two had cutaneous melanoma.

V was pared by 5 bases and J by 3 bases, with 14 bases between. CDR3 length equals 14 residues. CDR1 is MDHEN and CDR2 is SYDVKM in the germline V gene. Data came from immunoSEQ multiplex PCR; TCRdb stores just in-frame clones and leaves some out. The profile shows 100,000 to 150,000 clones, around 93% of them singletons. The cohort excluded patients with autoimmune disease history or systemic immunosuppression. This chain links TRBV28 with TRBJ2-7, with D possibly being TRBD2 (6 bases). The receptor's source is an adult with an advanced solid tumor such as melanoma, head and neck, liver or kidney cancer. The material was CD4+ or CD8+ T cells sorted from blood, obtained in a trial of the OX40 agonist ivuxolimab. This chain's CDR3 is CASSPGTLNYEQYF. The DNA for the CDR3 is TGTGCCAGCAGTCCCGGGACTCTCAACTACGAGCAGTACTTC.